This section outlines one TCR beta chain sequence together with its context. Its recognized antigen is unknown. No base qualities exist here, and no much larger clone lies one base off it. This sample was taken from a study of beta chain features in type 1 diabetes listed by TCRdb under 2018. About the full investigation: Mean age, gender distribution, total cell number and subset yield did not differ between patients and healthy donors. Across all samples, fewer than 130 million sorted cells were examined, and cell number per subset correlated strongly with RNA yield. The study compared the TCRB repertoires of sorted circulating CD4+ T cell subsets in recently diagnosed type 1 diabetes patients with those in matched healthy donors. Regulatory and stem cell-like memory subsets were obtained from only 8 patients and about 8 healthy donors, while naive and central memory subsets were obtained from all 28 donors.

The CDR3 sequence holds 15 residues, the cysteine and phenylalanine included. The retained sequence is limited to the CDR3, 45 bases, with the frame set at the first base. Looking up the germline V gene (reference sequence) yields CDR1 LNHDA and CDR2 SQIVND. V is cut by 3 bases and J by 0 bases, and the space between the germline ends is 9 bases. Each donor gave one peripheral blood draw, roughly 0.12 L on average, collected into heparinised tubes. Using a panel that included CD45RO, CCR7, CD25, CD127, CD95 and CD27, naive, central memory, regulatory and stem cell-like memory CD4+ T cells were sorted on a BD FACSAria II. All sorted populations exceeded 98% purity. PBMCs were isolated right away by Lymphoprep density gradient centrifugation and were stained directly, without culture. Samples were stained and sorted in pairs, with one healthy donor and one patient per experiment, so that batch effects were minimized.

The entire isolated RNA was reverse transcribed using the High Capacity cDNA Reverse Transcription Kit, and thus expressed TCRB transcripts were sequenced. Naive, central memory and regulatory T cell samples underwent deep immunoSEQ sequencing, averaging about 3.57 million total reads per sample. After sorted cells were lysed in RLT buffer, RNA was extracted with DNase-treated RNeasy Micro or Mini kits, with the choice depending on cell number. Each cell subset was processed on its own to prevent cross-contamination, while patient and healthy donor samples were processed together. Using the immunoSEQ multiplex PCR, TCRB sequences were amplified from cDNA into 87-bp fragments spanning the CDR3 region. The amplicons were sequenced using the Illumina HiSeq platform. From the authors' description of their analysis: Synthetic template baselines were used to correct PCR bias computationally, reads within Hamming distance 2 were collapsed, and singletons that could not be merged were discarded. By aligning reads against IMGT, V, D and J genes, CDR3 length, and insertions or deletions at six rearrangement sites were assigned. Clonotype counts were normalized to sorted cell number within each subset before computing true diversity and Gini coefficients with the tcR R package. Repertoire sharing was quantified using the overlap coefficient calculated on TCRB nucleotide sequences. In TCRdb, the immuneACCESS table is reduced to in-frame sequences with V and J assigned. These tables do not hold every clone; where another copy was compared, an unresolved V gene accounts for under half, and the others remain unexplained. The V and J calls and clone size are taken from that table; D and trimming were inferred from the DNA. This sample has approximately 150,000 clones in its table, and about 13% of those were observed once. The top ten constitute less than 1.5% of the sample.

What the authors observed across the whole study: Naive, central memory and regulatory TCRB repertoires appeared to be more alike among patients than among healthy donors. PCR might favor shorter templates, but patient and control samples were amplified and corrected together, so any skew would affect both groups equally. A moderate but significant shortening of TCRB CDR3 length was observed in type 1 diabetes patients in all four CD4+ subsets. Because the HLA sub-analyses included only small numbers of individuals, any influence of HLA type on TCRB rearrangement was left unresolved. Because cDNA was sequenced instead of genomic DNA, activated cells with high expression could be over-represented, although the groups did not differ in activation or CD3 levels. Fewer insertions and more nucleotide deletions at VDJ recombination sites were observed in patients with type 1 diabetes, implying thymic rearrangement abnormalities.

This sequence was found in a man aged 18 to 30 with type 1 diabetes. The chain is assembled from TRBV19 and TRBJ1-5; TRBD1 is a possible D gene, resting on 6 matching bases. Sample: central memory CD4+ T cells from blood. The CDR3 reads CASSMGATSNQPQHF. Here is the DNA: TGTGCCAGTAGTATGGGGGCTACTAGCAATCAGCCCCAGCATTTT.